The subject of this entry is one T cell receptor beta chain. What antigen it recognizes has not been identified. Within one base of it there is no much larger clone, and no base qualities were kept. Libraries were constructed by the immunoSEQ multiplex PCR assay. TCRdb took this table from immuneACCESS and kept in-frame rearrangements with V and J called. Such tables lack part of the clones; where checked against another copy, unresolved V genes explain under half of the gap, and the rest is unexplained. The sample table shows 51,000 or so clones, and around 80% are seen once. The ten largest make up roughly a tenth of the sample. These data originate in a study of control samples from healthy donors and cancer patients (dated by TCRdb to 2018 to 2021). CDR3 length: 13 amino acids, cysteine to phenylalanine. The read is trimmed to its CDR3 DNA, 39 bases read in frame from base 1. Sequences SEHNR (CDR1) and FQNEAQ (CDR2) are obtained from the germline V gene (reference sequence). Cut back by 8 bases and 0 bases, the V and J ends lie 5 bases apart.

This TCR came from a man between 65 and 79 years old in good health. The sequence is built from TRBV7-9 and TRBJ2-6; the D gene assignment is ambiguous. The material sequenced was blood. This receptor has the CDR3 CASRSSGANVLTF. The base sequence is TGTGCCAGCCGCTCCTCTGGGGCCAACGTCCTGACTTTC.